The T cell receptor (beta chain) described here comes from a study of long-term antiretroviral therapy in people with HIV. The assay used was immunoSEQ (version v3.0), run at survey level. Sequencing was performed with immunoSEQ multiplex PCR; in TCRdb, only in-frame clones are kept and a portion is missing. The sample yields over 15,000 clones, roughly 84% seen once. Sequencing used unsorted PBMCs, obtained 0.5 years after starting antiretroviral therapy. This clonotype was obtained from a woman aged 40-49 years with HIV.

The CDR3 coding sequence is TGTGCCAGCAGTGGGGACAGGGGGCTGAGAGGCGACGAGCAGTACTTC. Translating gives CASSGDRGLRGDEQYF. J is TRBJ2-7 and V is TRBV28, with TRBD1 matching 12 bases. Germline V CDR1 and CDR2: MDHEN, SYDVKM. Germline trimming cut 5 bases from V and 5 bases from J; bases unmatched to any gene: 10. CDR3 size: 16 residues.